These T cell receptor beta chains were read from a single sample in a study of cytomegalovirus exposure and HLA in healthy donors. TCRdb keeps only in-frame clones here, not all; method: immunoSEQ multiplex PCR. The repertoire holds roughly 250,000 clones, roughly 86% seen once, with 1.5% to 2.5% in the top ten. The sequencing sample was made of PBMCs. The receptors here all came from a woman in her 40s in good health and CMV-seropositive. Both conserved end residues are part of each CDR3. The D gene is left open where the match is weak. Only some rows state a clone size, as once, few, many or a class for expanded clones.

J	V	D	size	DNA	CDR3
TRBJ2-1	TRBV7-6	.	.	TGTGCCAGCAGCGATCGAACTCCTGAGCAGTTCTTC	CASSDRTPEQFF
TRBJ2-3	TRBV9	TRBD2	.	TGTGCCAGCAGCGCTTCTAGCGGAATCACAGATACGCAGTATTTT	CASSASSGITDTQYF
TRBJ1-5	TRBV4-2	.	.	TGTGCCAGCAGCCAAGGCCTCTATAGCAATCAGCCCCAGCATTTT	CASSQGLYSNQPQHF
TRBJ2-2	TRBV5-1	.	.	TGCGCCAGCAGTACGGGAGTAACCCCCGGGGAGCTGTTTTTT	CASSTGVTPGELFF
TRBJ2-7	TRBV11-2	.	.	TGTGCCAGCAGCTTAGGCGGTCCCTACGAGCAGTACTTC	CASSLGGPYEQYF
TRBJ1-4	TRBV4-3	.	few	TGCGCCAGCAGCCAAGATCGGGACACCTATGAAAAACTGTTTTTT	CASSQDRDTYEKLFF
TRBJ2-1	TRBV25-1	TRBD1	.	TGTGCCAGCAGTGCAGACAGGGGGTCCAATGAGCAGTTCTTC	CASSADRGSNEQFF
TRBJ1-2	TRBV25-1	TRBD1	.	TGTGCCAGCAGTGACCCACAGGGGGAATGGATCTATGGCTACACCTTC	CASSDPQGEWIYGYTF
TRBJ2-7	TRBV27	TRBD2	.	TGTGCCAGCAGTTTATCTGGACTAGCGGGCCACTACGAGCAGTACTTC	CASSLSGLAGHYEQYF
TRBJ2-3	TRBV7-3	TRBD1	.	TGTGCCAGCAGCTTAAACCCGGGACAGTCAGATACGCAGTATTTT	CASSLNPGQSDTQYF
TRBJ1-1	TRBV19	TRBD1	.	TGTGCCAGTAGTATAACAGGGGCTGGGACTGAAGCTTTCTTT	CASSITGAGTEAFF
TRBJ2-1	TRBV7-9	TRBD2	few	TGTGCCAGCAGCTTAGTGACGGGACTAGCAGCCAATGAGCAGTTCTTC	CASSLVTGLAANEQFF
TRBJ2-1	TRBV5-1	TRBD2	.	TGCGCCAGCAGCTTGGCCCCACTAGCGGGAGGAAGGTATGAGCAGTTCTTC	CASSLAPLAGGRYEQFF
TRBJ1-1	TRBV5-4	.	few	TGTGCCAGCAGCTTGGCCGGAACCTTAAGCGACACTGAAGCTTTCTTT	CASSLAGTLSDTEAFF
TRBJ1-1	TRBV11-3	TRBD1	.	TGTGCCAGCAGCCCCGATCCGACAGGGGTAACTGAAGCTTTCTTT	CASSPDPTGVTEAFF
TRBJ1-1	TRBV2	.	.	TGTGCCAGCAGTTCTACAGGGCTGAACACTGAAGCTTTCTTT	CASSSTGLNTEAFF